The sample holds a few counts of the clone carrying this TCR beta chain. The antigen remains undetermined. Treatment defined: roughly ten-day PBMC culture with coronavirus spike peptide pools or control peptides (ViraFEST assay). CD4+ T cells that came from the unexposed donor were collected before the COVID-19 pandemic (2011-2018). The data were taken from a study of vaccination and CD4 T cells after COVID-19. Study at large: Post-vaccination samples were procured at a median of around 72 days following dose two (range 14 to 241).

Findings and caveats of the study: Researchers report that a median 86.3% of reactive clones in convalescent patients surfaced only post-vaccination.

Cultured CD4+ T cells had their DNA profiled by the Oncomine TCR Beta short-read assay. The source of extracted genomic DNA was cultured CD4+ T cells. TCRdb re-analysed the PCR reads in MiXCR, keeping a single row per CDR3 protein. The sample holds 8,000 to 10,000 distinct CDR3 sequences, 31% seen once. The V gene end was trimmed by 2 bases and the J gene end by 2 bases; junction bases not matched to a gene: 7. Germline V gene data show CDR1 as DFQATT and CDR2 as SNEGSKA (reference sequence). The CDR3 totals 16 residues. Specimen: CD4+ T cells from blood, cultured in vitro. The chain links TRBV20-1 to TRBJ2-2; 8 positions agree with TRBD2. This clonotype was sampled from a human donor in good health. CDR3 in DNA: TGCAGTGCTAGACCCCTGAGCGGGGGTAACACCGGGGAGCTGTTTTTT. This sequence encodes CSARPLSGGNTGELFF.